A single sample gave rise to the 27 T cell receptor beta chains below, sequenced in a study of T cell clones after liver transplantation. Sequenced by immunoSEQ multiplex PCR; TCRdb stores in-frame clones only, minus some. The table lists roughly 120,000 clones, 90% of them singletons. The sequencing here drew on CD4+ T cells from blood, taken 12 months after liver transplant. These receptors originate from a human patient who received a liver transplant. T cells may partly derive from the graft donor.

This rearrangement joins TRBV5-1 to TRBJ2-2; 9 nucleotides align to TRBD2. Germline V gene lookup returns CDR1 SGHRS and CDR2 YFSETQ. V lost 1 base, J lost 0 bases, and 4 bases stayed unmatched. CDR3 length: 17 amino acids. CDR3 region: CASSLRLAGTNTGELFF. The CDR3 DNA is TGCGCCAGCAGCTTGCGGCTAGCGGGGACGAACACCGGGGAGCTGTTTTTT.

By sample share, this clone is medium-sized. This chain links TRBV4-2 with TRBJ1-2; D ambiguous. Germline CDR1 and CDR2: LGHNA and YNFKEQ. The CDR3 is 13 residues long. V lost 0 bases and J lost 5, with 7 bases in between. CDR3 in DNA: TGTGCCAGCAGCCAAGATGCAGATTATGGCTACACCTTC. It yields the protein CASSQDADYGYTF.

This rearrangement joins TRBV5-1 to TRBJ2-2; perhaps D is TRBD1 or TRBD2 (6 bases each). The germline V gene has CDR1 SGHRS and CDR2 YFSETQ. The CDR3 sequence is 15 residues long. The V and J ends lost 2 bases and 0 bases respectively, with 8 bases between them. CDR3 in DNA: TGCGCCAGCAGCTTTGGGGGGCCGAACACCGGGGAGCTGTTTTTT. This translates into CASSFGGPNTGELFF.

This chain links TRBV7-2 with TRBJ2-7; D perhaps matches TRBD2 (6 bases). Germline-derived CDR1 and CDR2 are SGHTA and FQGNSA. V lost 8 bases and J lost 3, with 14 bases in between. This CDR3 has 13 amino acids. The CDR3 region is CASRSGFGYEQYF. CDR3 DNA: TGTGCCAGCCGCAGCGGGTTTGGCTACGAGCAGTACTTC.

The J gene is TRBJ1-3, the V gene TRBV19; D is unresolved. With 8 bases removed from V and 9 bases from J, the gap between germline ends came to 11 bases. The CDR3 runs to 11 residues. Germline-derived CDR1 and CDR2 are LNHDA and SQIVND (reference sequence). The CDR3 region is CASLSRGTIYF. CDR3 nucleotides: TGTGCCAGTTTAAGTCGGGGCACCATATATTTT.

The CDR3 nucleotides are TGTGCCAGCAGTTTCACGCGGGACAGTCTGAATGAGCAGTACTTC. This sequence encodes CASSFTRDSLNEQYF. The rearrangement uses TRBV28 and TRBJ2-7, with D perhaps matching TRBD1 (7 bases). CDR1 and CDR2 (germline): MDHEN, SYDVKM. This CDR3 contains 15 residues. Trimming removed 3 bases from V and 7 bases from J, with 19 bases in between. Full variable domain (remainder filled in from reference TRBV28 and TRBJ2-7): DVKVTQSSRYLVKRTGEKVFLECVQDMDHENMFWYRQDPGLGLRLIYFSYDVKMKEKGDIPEGYSVSREKKERFSLILESASTNQTSMYLCASSFTRDSLNEQYFGPGTRLTVT.

The V gene is TRBV15, the J gene TRBJ2-5; D gene uncertain. CDR1 and CDR2 (germline): LNHNV, YYDKDF (reference sequence). With 0 bases removed from V and 1 base from J, the gap between germline ends came to 3 bases. The CDR3 extends over 13 amino acids. The DNA of the CDR3 is TGTGCCACCAGCAGAGATGCCCAAGAGACCCAGTACTTC. Translating gives CATSRDAQETQYF.

This clone turned up a few times. V usage is TRBV6-5 and J usage is TRBJ2-3, with D tentatively TRBD2 (6 bases). Germline V gives CDR1 MNHEY, CDR2 SVGAGI. The CDR3 extends over 13 amino acids. Trimming removed 6 bases from V and 6 bases from J, with 13 bases in between. This chain's CDR3 is CASSGGAWDTQYF. The CDR3 nucleotides read TGTGCCAGCAGCGGGGGAGCTTGGGATACGCAGTATTTT.

The chain links TRBV29-1 to TRBJ2-2, with D perhaps matching TRBD1 (6 bases). Trimming pared 7 bases from V and 2 bases from J, leaving 8 bases between. The CDR3 totals 12 residues. CDR1 is SQVTM and CDR2 is ANQGSEA in the germline V gene. DNA of the CDR3: TGCAGCGCGGACAGCAACACCGGGGAGCTGTTTTTT. Its translation is CSADSNTGELFF.

The chain employs TRBV5-3 and TRBJ2-5; 10 nucleotides line up with TRBD1. TRBV5-3 is marked as an open reading frame, function uncertain. Trimming cost V 5 bases and J 4 bases; bases outside gene matches: 17. CDR3 length: 18 amino acids. The CDR3 reads CARSHYWDRGFSRETQYF. CDR3 nucleotides: TGTGCCAGAAGTCACTATTGGGACAGGGGTTTTAGTCGAGAGACCCAGTACTTC.

In the case of this clone: One end of the junction is discordant with germline, which a read error may explain. The CDR3 here is CACSPPGYGYTF. The CDR3 nucleotides are TGTGCCTGCAGCCCCCCTGGGTATGGCTACACCTTC. The V and J genes are TRBV6-1 and TRBJ1-2; D is unclear. The CDR3 loop spans 12 amino acids. Germline V gene sequence: CDR1 MNHNS, CDR2 SASEGT.

As for this clone: One junction end disagrees with the germline gene, perhaps due to a read error. This CDR3 is also generated by other DNA sequences in the sample. The V gene is TRBV27, the J gene TRBJ2-1; TRBD1 might be the D (6 bases). The CDR3 totals 15 residues. From germline, CDR1 is MNHEY and CDR2 SMNVEV (reference sequence). The CDR3 DNA reads as TGTGCCAGCCATTCGTTGGACAGCTTTAACAATGAACAGTTCTTC. Translating it yields CASHSLDSFNNEQFF.

This clone appeared a single time. The CDR3 DNA reads as TGTGCCATCAACCCGAGCGGGAACGGTCTGGGCGAGCAGTACTTC. Protein sequence: CAINPSGNGLGEQYF. The chain couples TRBV10-3 to TRBJ2-7; the match to TRBD2 covers 7 bases. V was pared by 7 bases and J by 6 bases, with 15 bases of the junction left unmatched. The CDR3 totals 15 residues. CDR1 and CDR2 (germline): ENHRY, SYGVKD.

The chain uses TRBV5-1 and TRBJ2-7, with TRBD1 matching 12 bases. Losses at the gene ends were 2 bases for V and 7 bases for J; bases not matched to a gene: 10. Per the germline V gene, CDR1 is SGHRS and CDR2 is YFSETQ. The CDR3 extends over 16 amino acids. CDR3 residues: CASSLQPGQGAGEQYF. CDR3 nucleotide sequence: TGCGCCAGCAGCTTACAACCGGGACAGGGGGCTGGGGAGCAGTACTTC.

V is TRBV28 and J is TRBJ1-1; tentative D call: TRBD1 (5 bases). The CDR3 spans 15 residues. Trimming removed 6 bases from V and 5 bases from J, with 19 bases in between. Germline V lookup: CDR1 MDHEN, CDR2 SYDVKM. The CDR3 sequence: CASSATGTVGTEAFF. In DNA, the CDR3 is TGTGCCAGCAGCGCGACCGGGACGGTGGGGACTGAAGCTTTCTTT.

This chain joins TRBV7-2 and TRBJ2-2, with no clear D. The germline V gene encodes CDR1 SGHTA and CDR2 FQGNSA. Trimming took 7 bases from V and 0 from J, leaving 9 bases between them. This CDR3 is 14 amino acids long. CDR3 DNA sequence: TGTGCCAGCACACCAGCTGCGAACACCGGGGAGCTGTTTTTT. Translated, it gives CASTPAANTGELFF.

J is TRBJ2-7 and V is TRBV10-2, with 14 positions matching TRBD2. In germline, CDR1 is WSHSY, CDR2 SAAADI. Trimming took 6 bases from V and 12 from J; bases not matched to a gene: 10. The CDR3 is 14 amino acids. CDR3 residues: CASRTSGRDNTRYF. The CDR3 DNA sequence: TGCGCCAGCAGGACTAGCGGGAGGGACAACACGCGGTACTTC.

The chain links TRBV7-9 to TRBJ2-5; D perhaps matches TRBD2 (6 bases). This CDR3 comprises 18 residues. Germline-derived CDR1 and CDR2 are SEHNR and FQNEAQ (reference sequence). The V end lost 1 base, the J end lost 2 bases, and 20 bases lay between the germline ends. The CDR3 sequence: CASSLGAWRVRNQETQYF. CDR3 sequence (DNA): TGTGCCAGCAGCTTAGGAGCTTGGAGGGTAAGAAATCAAGAGACCCAGTACTTC.

This chain joins TRBV11-3 and TRBJ2-6; D is ambiguous. This CDR3 has 14 residues. V was shortened by 1 base and J by 4 bases, with 5 bases between the two germline ends. Per germline, CDR1 SGHNT and CDR2 YENEEA. CDR3 loop: CASSLVRGANVLTF. Here the CDR3 DNA reads TGTGCCAGCAGCTTAGTCCGCGGGGCCAACGTCCTGACTTTC.

The chain carries TRBV10-3 and TRBJ1-5; TRBD1 matches 7 bases. There are 13 residues in the CDR3. Germline V lookup: CDR1 ENHRY, CDR2 SYGVKD. V shed 6 bases, J shed 4 bases, and the junction held 3 bases outside the gene matches. The CDR3: CAISDRENQPQHF. In DNA form, the CDR3 reads TGTGCCATCAGCGACAGGGAAAATCAGCCCCAGCATTTT.

The chain is built from TRBV6-1 and TRBJ2-6, with D possibly TRBD1 on 6 matching bases. The CDR3 contains 15 residues. CDR1 and CDR2 (germline): MNHNS, SASEGT. Deletions cut 6 bases from V and 2 bases from J, with 11 bases between. CDR3 residues: CASRVSGAGANVLTF. The CDR3 DNA follows: TGTGCCAGCAGGGTCTCAGGGGCTGGGGCCAACGTCCTGACTTTC.

V and J are TRBV4-3 and TRBJ1-5; tentatively, D is TRBD1 (5 bases). Germline-derived CDR1 and CDR2 are LGHNA and YSLEER. This CDR3 has 15 amino acids. Trimming removed 0 bases from V and 8 bases from J, with 14 bases in between. This CDR3 is CASSQEDGIGEPQHF. In nucleotides, the CDR3 is TGCGCCAGCAGCCAAGAGGACGGGATAGGGGAGCCCCAGCATTTT.

The J gene is TRBJ2-2, the V gene TRBV5-5; tentatively, D is TRBD2 (6 bases). Trimming removed 2 bases at V and 6 bases at J, with 11 bases between. Looked up from germline, CDR1 is SGHKS and CDR2 is YYEKEE (reference sequence). The CDR3 extends over 14 amino acids. The CDR3 protein is CASSFSGGAGELFF. Written as DNA, the CDR3 is TGTGCCAGCAGCTTTTCTGGAGGGGCCGGGGAGCTGTTTTTT.

This chain uses TRBV5-1 with TRBJ2-7; D is unclear. Trimming pared 2 bases from V and 0 bases from J, leaving 9 bases between. This CDR3 region has 14 residues. Germline-derived CDR1 and CDR2 are SGHRS and YFSETQ. CDR3 DNA sequence: TGCGCCAGCAGCTTCCGGACGGCCTCCTACGAGCAGTACTTC. It translates to CASSFRTASYEQYF.

The chain uses TRBV29-1 and TRBJ1-4; a possible D gene is TRBD1 (5 bases). The CDR3 runs to 13 residues. In germline, CDR1 is SQVTM, CDR2 ANQGSEA. The V end lost 7 bases, the J end lost 7 bases, and 16 bases lay between the germline ends. This chain's CDR3 is CSAIPRDAEKLFF. The DNA of the CDR3 is TGCAGCGCTATCCCCCGGGACGCTGAAAAACTGTTTTTT.

This clone has just a few counts. This rearrangement joins TRBV5-1 to TRBJ2-7, with D perhaps matching TRBD1 (6 bases). Deletions cut 0 bases from V and 6 bases from J, with 16 bases between. Germline V gives CDR1 SGHRS, CDR2 YFSETQ. The CDR3 has 15 residues. The CDR3, as DNA: TGCGCCAGCAGCTTGGAGGGCAGGGGATGGGGCGAGCAGTACTTC. Its translation is CASSLEGRGWGEQYF.

The gene calls are TRBV11-3 and TRBJ2-7, with 11 bases fitting TRBD2. Germline CDR1 reads SGHNT; CDR2 reads YENEEA. The CDR3 is made up of 14 amino acids. Trimming cost V 5 bases and J 8 bases; bases outside gene matches: 8. CDR3 loop: CASSVLAGVGKQYF. The CDR3 nucleotides are TGTGCCAGCAGCGTACTAGCGGGAGTTGGTAAGCAGTACTTC.